These T cell receptor beta chains were read from a single sample in a study of Ad26.COV2.S vaccination and SARS-CoV-2 variants. The data were produced by immunoSEQ multiplex PCR, yet TCRdb's version contains in-frame clones alone and is incomplete. The sample has about 420,000 clones; around 87% are singletons. Sequencing was performed on peripheral blood, taken in a trial of Ad26.COV2.S vaccine versus placebo. The receptors here all came from a person aged 18-60 years who received the Ad26.COV2.S COVID-19 vaccine or a placebo. CDR3s include the opening cysteine and the closing phenylalanine or tryptophan. The D gene is left open where the match is weak. Some rows mark clone size as missing; the rest say once, few, many or name a class of expanded clone.

D	V	size	J	CDR3
TRBD1	TRBV30	.	TRBJ2-7	CAWGTGKALPHEQYF
.	TRBV7-2	.	TRBJ1-4	CASSLPTGPNEKLFF
.	TRBV5-1	.	TRBJ2-2	CASSFRATGELFF
TRBD1	TRBV5-4	.	TRBJ2-2	CASRRQGGGTGELFF
.	TRBV3-1/TRBV3-2	.	TRBJ1-5	CASSQAGVVDQPQHF
.	TRBV7-9	.	TRBJ1-1	CASSLKGGLNTEAFF
.	TRBV20-1	.	TRBJ1-1	CSAPLTEAFF
.	TRBV9	.	TRBJ2-5	CASSPGGGRETQYF
.	TRBV14	.	TRBJ1-6	CASSRQGSPLHF
TRBD2	TRBV10-3	once	TRBJ2-3	CAIRQPGTSGSDTQYF
.	TRBV7-6	.	TRBJ1-6	CASSPGAASSYNSPLHF
TRBD2	TRBV28	once	TRBJ2-2	CASITSGNTGELFF
.	TRBV7-8	.	TRBJ2-3	CASSLEGRMTDTQYF
.	TRBV25-1	.	TRBJ1-2	CASSELRSYGYTF
.	TRBV30	.	TRBJ1-5	CAWSGDGNQPQHF
.	TRBV30	.	TRBJ1-2	CAWGPTNYGYTF
.	TRBV7-6	.	TRBJ1-6	CASSSLSNSPLHF
.	TRBV6-1	.	TRBJ1-4	CASSERPWSTGATNEKLFF
.	TRBV29-1	.	TRBJ1-4	CSGRVGGSEKLFF
.	TRBV10-3	few	TRBJ1-6	CAISAEGLNSPLHF
TRBD2	TRBV28	.	TRBJ2-1	CASSSGTSPVRYYNEQFF
TRBD2	TRBV29-1	.	TRBJ2-7	CSVERGANEQYF
.	TRBV6-6	few	TRBJ1-6	CASSYEESSYNSPLHF
TRBD2	TRBV28	.	TRBJ2-5	CASSPIAGPFEETQYF
TRBD2	TRBV7-2	few	TRBJ2-2	CASSLAPGGGLAVTGELFF
.	TRBV6-6	.	TRBJ2-7	CASSYPRDIYYEQYF
.	TRBV28	few	TRBJ2-7	CASTTGRGEQYF
.	TRBV2	.	TRBJ2-1	CASRGATNEQFF
.	TRBV6-1	.	TRBJ1-1	CASSEVAGVNTEAFF
TRBD1	TRBV5-1	once	TRBJ1-6	CASSSDRAGSPLHF
TRBD2	TRBV11-2	.	TRBJ2-1	CASSLAASGGFNEQFF
TRBD1	TRBV5-1	.	TRBJ2-7	CASSRGQATYEQYF
.	TRBV10-3	.	TRBJ1-2	CAISRLTGTDYGYTF
TRBD1	TRBV30	.	TRBJ1-2	CAWSVHRGGYTF
.	TRBV2	.	TRBJ1-5	CASRNTSNQPQHF
.	TRBV14	.	TRBJ2-7	CASSQLPGPYEQYF
TRBD2	TRBV5-1	.	TRBJ2-5	CASSFRIAGGPGETQYF